This T cell receptor (beta chain) was profiled in a study of T cell responses to AZD1222 COVID-19 vaccine. For the study at large: Both about-4-week and about-12-week second-dose recipients were combined.

This table comes from immunoSEQ multiplex PCR, and its TCRdb copy is limited to in-frame clones, with some not included. This repertoire shows tens of thousands of clones, roughly 84% found once; its top ten account for approximately 9.8%. Per germline, CDR1 SGHTA and CDR2 FQGNSA. After removal of 3 bases from V and 5 bases from J, the junction contained 16 bases not matched to a gene. CDR3 length: 18 residues. A word on this clone: Its antigen is as yet unknown.

Study conclusions and caveats: Compared with day 0, the breadth and depth of the Spike-specific TCR repertoire rose significantly after two doses of AZD1222. Repertoires were obtained only post-peak T cell response.

The specimen was peripheral blood, collected on day 0 of AZD1222 vaccination. The gene calls are TRBV7-2 and TRBJ2-5, with 9 nucleotides matching TRBD2. The origin of this receptor is an adult in good health. This CDR3 reads CASSFLRPSGVSGETQYF. The CDR3 DNA reads TGTGCCAGCAGCTTCCTCAGACCTAGCGGGGTTTCCGGGGAGACCCAGTACTTC.